These 23 T cell receptor beta chains were all obtained from the same sample, sequenced in a study of blood T cell repertoires in COVID-19. Here immunoSEQ multiplex PCR was the method, and the copy in TCRdb shows in-frame clones only, minus some. The table shows a few hundred thousand clones, with 88% occurring only once. What was sequenced was PBMCs or T cells enriched from blood (not recorded which). The source of these receptors is a woman in her forties with acute COVID-19.

The chain links TRBV10-3 to TRBJ2-1; 9 bases align to TRBD2. The V segment lost 10 bases and the J segment 4 bases; nucleotides outside the gene matches: 11. Germline assignment: CDR1 ENHRY and CDR2 SYGVKD. The CDR3 contains 15 residues. CDR3 sequence reads: CATQPLAGTYNEQFF. The CDR3 DNA sequence: TGTGCCACTCAGCCACTAGCGGGTACATACAATGAGCAGTTCTTC.

The genes are TRBV7-8 and TRBJ1-5, with TRBD1 matching over 7 bases. V was pared by 5 bases and J by 4 bases, with 14 bases of the junction left unmatched. The CDR3 has 17 amino acids. CDR1 is SGHVS, CDR2 FQNEAQ, per germline. The CDR3 loop is CASSEGTVLSPNQPQHF. As DNA, the CDR3 is TGTGCCAGCAGCGAAGGGACAGTCCTGAGTCCAAATCAGCCCCAGCATTTT.

This clone appeared a few times. This chain joins TRBV27 and TRBJ1-5, with D unclear. Germline CDR1 and CDR2: MNHEY and SMNVEV (reference sequence). V was shortened by 2 bases and J by 2 bases, with 10 bases between the two germline ends. This CDR3 is 15 amino acids long. CDR3 nucleotides: TGTGCCAGCAGTTTAATTGGGCCTGGCAATCAGCCCCAGCATTTT. This translates into CASSLIGPGNQPQHF.

In this sample, this clone turned up once. The chain uses TRBV4-3 and TRBJ2-1, with 7 bases lining up with TRBD2. V trimming: 5 bases; J trimming: 8 bases; junction bases outside the gene matches: 12. Looked up from germline, CDR1 is LGHNA and CDR2 is YSLEER. The CDR3 contains 15 residues. The CDR3: CASSSIGETSDEQFF. DNA of the CDR3: TGCGCCAGCAGCTCTATAGGGGAAACTAGCGATGAGCAGTTCTTC.

This chain joins TRBV7-9 and TRBJ2-5; D is unresolved. Trimming removed 2 bases from V and 5 bases from J, with 9 bases in between. CDR1 is SEHNR and CDR2 is FQNEAQ in the germline V gene (reference sequence). This CDR3 has 13 amino acids. The CDR3 reads CASSLIRRETQYF. DNA for the CDR3: TGTGCCAGCAGCTTAATTAGGCGGGAGACCCAGTACTTC.

The V gene is TRBV2, the J gene TRBJ2-7; possibly TRBD2 for D (6 bases). With 7 bases removed from V and 3 bases from J, the gap between germline ends came to 7 bases. Germline V CDR1 and CDR2: SNHLY, FYNNEI. The CDR3 totals 11 residues. As DNA, the CDR3 is TGTGCCAGCATGGACTACTACGAGCAGTACGTC. Protein sequence: CASMDYYEQYV.

The CDR3 nucleotides read TGTGCCACCAGTGATCCGAGTGCCTCAGATACGCAGTATTTT. Its protein is CATSDPSASDTQYF. The chain uses TRBV24-1 and TRBJ2-3, with D unclear. The V gene lost 3 bases and the J gene lost 4 bases, with 10 bases spanning the gap. CDR3 length: 14 amino acids. Germline V gene data show CDR1 as KGHDR and CDR2 as SFDVKD.

This sequence joins TRBV19 and TRBJ2-2, with TRBD2 identical over 12 bases. The CDR3 runs 14 residues. Trimming cost V 8 bases and J 4 bases; bases outside gene matches: 2. Germline values: CDR1 LNHDA, CDR2 SQIVND (reference sequence). Here the CDR3 reads CASSTSGSTGELFF. The CDR3 bases are TGTGCCAGTTCGACTAGCGGGAGCACCGGGGAGCTGTTTTTT.

The chain is built from TRBV18 and TRBJ1-1; D uncertain. The CDR3 covers 16 residues. CDR1 and CDR2 (germline): KGHSH, LQKENI. The V end lost 3 bases, the J end lost 5 bases, and 19 bases lay between the germline ends. The CDR3: CASSPPREGWGTEAFF. The DNA for the CDR3 is TGTGCCAGCTCACCCCCAAGGGAGGGTTGGGGAACTGAAGCTTTCTTT.

This clone was found once. The CDR3 DNA reads as TGTGCCAGCAGCCCACCAAGGGGGGAGGGCCTCGGTGAGCAGTTCTTC. Residues: CASSPPRGEGLGEQFF. The gene calls are TRBV9 and TRBJ2-1; tentatively, D is TRBD2 (7 bases). V was trimmed by 4 bases and J by 9 bases, leaving 23 bases between them. Germline CDR1 SGDLS, CDR2 YYNGEE. CDR3 size: 16 residues.

This chain joins TRBV18 and TRBJ2-7; TRBD1 agrees at 8 bases. The CDR3 loop spans 13 amino acids. Germline loops: CDR1 KGHSH, CDR2 LQKENI. Trimming removed 2 bases from V and 6 bases from J; junction bases left unmatched: 3. This CDR3 is CASSPRQGFEQYV. CDR3 DNA sequence: TGTGCCAGCTCACCAAGACAGGGGTTCGAGCAGTACGTC.

The chain combines TRBV4-3 with TRBJ2-3; 7 bases line up with TRBD1. The trim removed 3 bases at V and 5 bases at J, leaving 8 bases unmatched. This CDR3 has 15 residues. Germline assignment: CDR1 LGHNA and CDR2 YSLEER. This CDR3 reads CASSQAGGRGDTQYF. Written as DNA, the CDR3 is TGCGCCAGCAGCCAGGCAGGGGGAAGGGGAGATACGCAGTATTTT.

The rearrangement joins TRBV27 to TRBJ2-3; no definite D call. The CDR3 totals 14 residues. V was shortened by 5 bases and J by 4 bases, with 13 bases between the two germline ends. The germline gives CDR1 MNHEY, CDR2 SMNVEV (reference sequence). The CDR3 nucleotides read TGTGCCAGCAGTAAATCCACTGCATCAGATACGCAGTATTTT. Translation gives CASSKSTASDTQYF.

The V call is TRBV5-6, the J call TRBJ2-1, with 10 positions matching TRBD1. The CDR3 has 15 amino acids. CDR1 is SGHDT and CDR2 is YYEEEE in the germline V gene. V trimming: 5 bases; J trimming: 4 bases; junction bases outside the gene matches: 6. CDR3 bases: TGTGCCAGCAGTTTCGACAGGGGGCCGTACAATGAGCAGTTCTTC. It translates to CASSFDRGPYNEQFF.

This clone was detected once. The chain uses TRBV3-1 (or the pseudogene TRBV3-2) and TRBJ2-3, with 9 bases identical to TRBD2. V was clipped by 3 bases and J by 5 bases; unmatched bases: 12. CDR1 is LGHDT, CDR2 YNNKEL, per germline (reference sequence). The length of the CDR3 is 17 residues. The CDR3 here is CASSHELHSGRRDTQYF. The CDR3 DNA reads TGTGCCAGCAGCCACGAACTTCATAGCGGGAGAAGAGATACGCAGTATTTT.

V and J are TRBV24-1 and TRBJ2-1; D is possibly TRBD2 (5 bases). Between the trimmed V and J ends, which lost 2 bases and 6 bases, there was a span of 13 bases. Germline V CDR1 and CDR2: KGHDR, SFDVKD. The CDR3 sequence is 15 residues long. CDR3 DNA sequence: TGTGCCACCAGTGATTCCGGGATGAACCTCAATGAGCAGTTCTTC. This translates into CATSDSGMNLNEQFF.

This clone appeared once. This chain connects TRBV6-1 to TRBJ2-3; 8 bases are shared with TRBD1. There are 16 residues in the CDR3. Trimming took 4 bases from V and 1 from J; bases not matched to a gene: 7. The germline V gene encodes CDR1 MNHNS and CDR2 SASEGT. The CDR3 region is CASSADRGVGTDTQYF. The DNA for the CDR3 is TGTGCCAGCAGTGCCGACAGGGGTGTGGGCACAGATACGCAGTATTTT.

The chain links TRBV28 to TRBJ1-1; 7 bases are shared with TRBD1. Losses at the gene ends were 5 bases for V and 4 bases for J; bases not matched to a gene: 13. Germline-derived CDR1 and CDR2 are MDHEN and SYDVKM. The CDR3 totals 16 residues. The CDR3 region has the DNA TGTGCCAGCAGTCTACCTCGCGCAGGGGGGAGCACTGAAGCTTTCTTT. Translating it yields CASSLPRAGGSTEAFF.

The chain combines TRBV6-5 with TRBJ1-3; no clear D gene. V dropped 8 bases and J dropped 4 bases, with 9 bases sitting between them. The CDR3 has 12 amino acids. Germline V gene sequence: CDR1 MNHEY, CDR2 SVGAGI. CDR3 sequence: CASRNSGNTIYF. DNA of the CDR3: TGTGCCAGCCGCAACAGCGGAAACACCATATATTTT.

The gene calls are TRBV11-2 and TRBJ2-3; D is unclear. The V and J ends lost 1 base and 0 bases respectively, with 14 bases between them. The CDR3 extends over 17 amino acids. The germline CDR1 and CDR2 sequences are SGHAT and FQNNGV. The CDR3 DNA reads TGTGCCAGCAGCTTAGGTCCTTTTCCTACTAGCACAGATACGCAGTATTTT. Residues: CASSLGPFPTSTDTQYF.

This clone was recorded once. The chain carries TRBV5-1 and TRBJ2-1; the D gene is possibly TRBD2 (5 bases). The length of the CDR3 is 18 residues. V lost 4 bases, J lost 0 bases, and 20 bases lay in between. Germline values: CDR1 SGHRS, CDR2 YFSETQ. CDR3 protein: CASSLSASRGNSYNEQFF. The CDR3 nucleotides are TGCGCCAGCAGCCTCTCTGCTTCCCGGGGAAACTCCTACAATGAGCAGTTCTTC.

The chain is built from TRBV28 and TRBJ1-5, with a tentative D call TRBD1 (6 bases). Germline values: CDR1 MDHEN, CDR2 SYDVKM. The CDR3 length is 12 residues. The ends were cut back, 1 base at V and 10 bases at J, with 8 bases in the middle. The CDR3 nucleotides are TGTGCCAGCAGTTTATACAGGGCACCCCAGCATTTT. Its translation is CASSLYRAPQHF.

CDR3 in amino acids: CASSDAGAPDTQYF. The CDR3, as DNA: TGTGCCAGTAGTGATGCGGGAGCCCCAGATACGCAGTATTTT. The chain has TRBV19 and TRBJ2-3, with 7 bases identical to TRBD2. Germline CDR1 and CDR2: LNHDA and SQIVND (reference sequence). The V segment lost 5 bases and the J segment 4 bases; nucleotides outside the gene matches: 6. This CDR3 is built from 14 residues.